This TCR beta chain was obtained from a study of spatial heterogeneity in lung cancer. Study context: Raw sequencing reads included, on average, more than nine appearances of each unique TCR and UMI combination.

After removal of 10 bases from V and 2 bases from J, the junction contained 2 bases not matched to a gene. Germline lookup yields CDR1 MNHEY and CDR2 SMNVEV (reference sequence). This CDR3 contains 12 residues. Time point denoted: sample taken at primary tumor resection. Sequencing of whole RNA from tumor, nontumor lung or frozen PBMC involved no sorting. TCR cDNA molecules were tagged individually, and each one carried a unique molecular identifier. TCRdb itself ran the 5' RACE reads through MiXCR, one entry per CDR3 protein. The sample records 82,000 or so distinct CDR3 sequences, approximately 12% being singletons.

The rearrangement uses TRBV27 and TRBJ2-7; 10 bases align to TRBD2. The sequenced sample was PBMCs, obtained at surgery. The clonotype comes from a male donor with early-stage non-small cell lung cancer. This CDR3 reads CATGTSAYEQYF. The CDR3 DNA reads as TGTGCCACCGGGACTAGCGCCTACGAGCAGTACTTC.